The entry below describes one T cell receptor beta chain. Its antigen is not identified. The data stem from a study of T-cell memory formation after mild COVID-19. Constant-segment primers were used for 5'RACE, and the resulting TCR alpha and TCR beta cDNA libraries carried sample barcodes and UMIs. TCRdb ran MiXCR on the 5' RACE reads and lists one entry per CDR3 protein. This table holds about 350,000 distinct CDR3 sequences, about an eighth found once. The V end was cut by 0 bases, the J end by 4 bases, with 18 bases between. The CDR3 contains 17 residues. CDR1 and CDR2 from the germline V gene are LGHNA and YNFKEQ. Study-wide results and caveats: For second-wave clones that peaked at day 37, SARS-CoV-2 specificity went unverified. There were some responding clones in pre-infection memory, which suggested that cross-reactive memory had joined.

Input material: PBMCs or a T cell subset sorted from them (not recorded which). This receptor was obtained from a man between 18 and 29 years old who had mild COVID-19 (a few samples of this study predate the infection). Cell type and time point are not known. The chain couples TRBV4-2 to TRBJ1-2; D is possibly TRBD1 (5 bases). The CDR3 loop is CASSQDQGGVAPYGYTF. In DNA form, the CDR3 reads TGTGCCAGCAGCCAAGATCAAGGAGGGGTTGCACCCTATGGCTACACCTTC.